One and the same sample provided the 25 T cell receptor beta chains below, sequenced in a study of PD-1 blockade in classical Hodgkin lymphoma (dated by TCRdb to the early 2020s). Library creation used the immunoSEQ multiplex PCR assay. TCRdb's version of the immuneACCESS table is confined to in-frame rearrangements and falls short of the full clone set. An unresolved V gene accounts for under half of the shortfall where checked; the remainder is of unknown origin. For this sample there are roughly 20,000 clones; about 95% appear just once. Jointly, the top ten make up about 5% of the sample. The time point label, as the study defines it: newly diagnosed, previously untreated cHL patient sample. Sequenced: peripheral blood mononuclear cells (PBMCs). The receptors derive from a human donor with classical Hodgkin lymphoma.

This clone was recorded once. This chain connects TRBV6-6 to TRBJ2-2; either TRBD1 or TRBD2 may fit D (5 bases each). The CDR3 spans 13 residues. The germline V gene has CDR1 MNHNY and CDR2 SVGAGI (reference sequence). With 3 bases removed from V and 8 bases from J, the gap between germline ends came to 10 bases. Written as DNA, the CDR3 is TGTGCCAGCAGTTATGGGGGTTCGGGGGAGCTGTTTTTT. Translating gives CASSYGGSGELFF.

This clone came up once. The rearrangement joins TRBV19 to TRBJ2-6, with D possibly being TRBD1 (6 bases). With 10 bases removed from V and 7 bases from J, the gap between germline ends came to 26 bases. The CDR3 spans 17 residues. The germline V gene has CDR1 LNHDA and CDR2 SQIVND (reference sequence). CDR3 sequence (DNA): TGTGCCACGCCGCGAGAGGGGACATTGAGGGGAGCCAACGTCCTGACTTTC. The encoded protein is CATPREGTLRGANVLTF.

This sequence joins TRBV18 and TRBJ1-4, with 8 bases aligning to TRBD1. The CDR3 runs 14 residues. J was trimmed by 4 bases and V by 4 bases; bases with no gene match: 2. Germline V lookup: CDR1 KGHSH, CDR2 LQKENI. CDR3 DNA sequence: TGTGCCAGCTCACAGGGACAGGATAATGAAAAACTGTTTTTT. It is translated as CASSQGQDNEKLFF.

J is TRBJ1-1 and V is TRBV4-3; 10 nucleotides line up with TRBD1. CDR1 and CDR2 from the germline V gene are LGHNA and YSLEER. The junction had 6 bases not matched to a gene; V was cut back by 0 bases and J by 5 bases. The CDR3 is 16 amino acids. CDR3 nucleotides: TGCGCCAGCAGCCAAGATGGTGGGACAGGGGTGACTGAAGCTTTCTTT. Protein product: CASSQDGGTGVTEAFF.

V usage is TRBV5-4 and J usage is TRBJ1-4; 8 bases map to TRBD1. Germline assignment: CDR1 SGHNT and CDR2 YYREEE (reference sequence). V trimming: 4 bases; J trimming: 2 bases; junction bases outside the gene matches: 10. This CDR3 has 17 amino acids. As DNA, the CDR3 is TGTGCCAGCAGCAAGGGGACAGGACCAGGGACTAATGAAAAACTGTTTTTT. It translates to CASSKGTGPGTNEKLFF.

The chain links TRBV19 to TRBJ1-1; a possible D gene is TRBD1 (6 bases). CDR1 and CDR2 from the germline V gene are LNHDA and SQIVND (reference sequence). The length of the CDR3 is 14 residues. The ends were cut back, 3 bases at V and 4 bases at J, with 12 bases in the middle. The CDR3 loop is CASSMGAKGTEAFF. DNA for the CDR3: TGTGCCAGTAGTATGGGGGCTAAGGGCACTGAAGCTTTCTTT.

V and J are TRBV7-2 and TRBJ2-1; weak D call: TRBD2 (6 bases). Trimming took 2 bases from V and 0 from J, leaving 11 bases between them. The CDR3 spans 16 residues. Looked up from germline, CDR1 is SGHTA and CDR2 is FQGNSA. This CDR3 reads CASSLYAGSSYNEQFF. The DNA of the CDR3 is TGTGCCAGCAGCTTATACGCGGGGAGCTCCTACAATGAGCAGTTCTTC. Complete variable domain (other parts from reference TRBV7-2 and TRBJ2-1): GAGVSQSPSNKVTEKGKDVELRCDPISGHTALYWYRQSLGQGLEFLIYFQGNSAPDKSGLPSDRFSAERTGGSVSTLTIQRTQQEDSAVYLCASSLYAGSSYNEQFFGPGTRLTVL.

This chain links TRBV2 with TRBJ2-4; 9 bases match TRBD2. Trimming at V came to 1 base and at J to 8 bases, leaving 6 bases not matched to a gene. CDR1 and CDR2 from the germline V gene are SNHLY and FYNNEI. The CDR3 is 15 residues long. This chain's CDR3 is CASSEGAGGRDIQYF. CDR3 DNA: TGTGCCAGCAGTGAAGGAGCGGGGGGAAGGGACATTCAGTACTTC.

The chain has TRBV5-1 and TRBJ2-5; TRBD2 agrees at 10 bases. CDR3 length: 17 residues. Per germline, CDR1 SGHRS and CDR2 YFSETQ. V was clipped by 0 bases and J by 5 bases; unmatched bases: 10. CDR3 loop: CASSLALAGAAGETQYF. Written as DNA, the CDR3 is TGCGCCAGCAGCTTGGCTCTAGCGGGGGCGGCCGGGGAGACCCAGTACTTC. The full variable domain, with the rest looked up from reference TRBV5-1 and TRBJ2-5, is KAGVTQTPRYLIKTRGQQVTLSCSPISGHRSVSWYQQTPGQGLQFLFEYFSETQRNKGNFPGRFSGRQFSNSRSEMNVSTLELGDSALYLCASSLALAGAAGETQYFGPGTRLLVL.

This rearrangement joins TRBV10-3 to TRBJ2-7; the D gene is possibly TRBD1 (5 bases). CDR1 and CDR2 from the germline V gene are ENHRY and SYGVKD. The length of the CDR3 is 15 residues. V shed 2 bases and J shed 5 bases, with 16 bases lying between them. The CDR3 spells CAISETRSGFDEQYF. CDR3 coding DNA: TGTGCCATCAGTGAGACCCGATCAGGGTTCGACGAGCAGTACTTC.

The J gene is TRBJ2-1, the V gene TRBV7-6; the D gene is possibly TRBD1 (6 bases). Germline assignment: CDR1 SGHVS and CDR2 FNYEAQ. Deletions cut 4 bases from V and 5 bases from J, with 9 bases between. CDR3 length: 13 amino acids. CDR3 coding DNA: TGTGCCAGCAGCTCCCGGGACAACAATGAGCAGTTCTTC. Its translation is CASSSRDNNEQFF. The entire variable domain, with the rest obtained from reference TRBV7-6 and TRBJ2-1, is as follows: GAGVSQSPRYKVTKRGQDVALRCDPISGHVSLYWYRQALGQGPEFLTYFNYEAQQDKSGLPNDRFSAERPEGSISTLTIQRTEQRDSAMYRCASSSRDNNEQFFGPGTRLTVL.

The rearrangement uses TRBV10-3 and TRBJ2-7, with D possibly matching TRBD2 (6 bases). The CDR3 extends over 16 amino acids. Between the trimmed V and J ends, which lost 2 bases and 4 bases, there was a span of 18 bases. Germline V gene lookup returns CDR1 ENHRY and CDR2 SYGVKD. The CDR3 DNA sequence: TGTGCCATCAGTGAGAGGAGGGCAGCTCCTGGTTACGAGCAGTACTTC. Translation gives CAISERRAAPGYEQYF.

The chain links TRBV4-2 to TRBJ1-5; weak D call: TRBD1 (6 bases). V was pared by 0 bases and J by 9 bases, with 15 bases between. Germline V gene sequence: CDR1 LGHNA, CDR2 YNFKEQ. The CDR3 is 15 amino acids. The CDR3 coding sequence is TGTGCCAGCAGCCAAGAGGGGGCAGGGGTGTGGCCCCAGCATTTT. Encoded protein: CASSQEGAGVWPQHF.

This clone was picked up one time. This chain joins TRBV7-9 and TRBJ2-7, with D perhaps TRBD1 or TRBD2 (7 bases each). This CDR3 spans 19 amino acids. V gave up 7 bases and J gave up 2 bases, with 30 bases separating them. Germline CDR1 is SEHNR and CDR2 is FQNEAQ (reference sequence). CDR3 amino acids: CASTPFGTKRIGQAYEQYF. For the CDR3, the DNA is TGTGCCAGCACCCCTTTCGGGACTAAAAGAATCGGACAGGCCTACGAGCAGTACTTC.

The rearrangement links TRBV5-1 to TRBJ1-1, with D possibly being TRBD1 (5 bases). V was shortened by 0 bases and J by 4 bases, with 10 bases between the two germline ends. This CDR3 region has 14 residues. The V gene's germline CDR1 is SGHRS and CDR2 YFSETQ. The chain's CDR3 is CASSLGQGGTEAFF. The DNA of the CDR3 is TGCGCCAGCAGCTTGGGGCAGGGAGGCACTGAAGCTTTCTTT.

The V gene is TRBV7-9, the J gene TRBJ2-7, with D hard to call. Germline V CDR1 and CDR2: SEHNR, FQNEAQ (reference sequence). With 4 bases removed from V and 4 bases from J, the gap between germline ends came to 5 bases. The CDR3 is 11 amino acids. CDR3 nucleotide sequence: TGTGCCAGCAGCTCCGCGTACGAGCAGTACTTC. This encodes CASSSAYEQYF.

The rearrangement links TRBV7-2 to TRBJ2-1; D uncertain. Germline V gives CDR1 SGHTA, CDR2 FQGNSA. CDR3 length: 17 amino acids. V gave up 4 bases and J gave up 7 bases, with 23 bases separating them. The CDR3 DNA sequence: TGTGCCAGCAGCTCATTCCCAGCCATTAGACCGGTGAATGAGCAGTTCTTC. The encoded protein is CASSSFPAIRPVNEQFF.

This chain connects TRBV2 to TRBJ2-3; TRBD1 or TRBD2 may be the D gene (5 bases each). V was clipped by 7 bases and J by 1 base, with 15 bases between them. The CDR3 contains 15 residues. Germline CDR1 and CDR2: SNHLY and FYNNEI. CDR3 sequence (DNA): TGTGCCAGCACCGCGGGTGGGGGACGCACAGATACGCAGTATTTT. Residues: CASTAGGGRTDTQYF.

The V gene is TRBV10-2, the J gene TRBJ2-5; 7 bases are shared with TRBD1. The DNA matches TRBJ2-7 better at its end, which makes the J call doubtful. In germline, CDR1 is WSHSY, CDR2 SAAADI. The CDR3 is 14 residues long. In DNA, the CDR3 is TGCGCCAGCATGAGTAGGGACAGACCCTACGAGCAGTACTTC. Translated: CASMSRDRPYEQYF.

CDR3 sequence (DNA): TGCGCCAGCAGCCGGATGACTAGCGGGGGGCAAGAGACCCAGTACTTC. Amino acids: CASSRMTSGGQETQYF. The chain employs TRBV4-3 and TRBJ2-5; TRBD2 matches 13 bases. Germline V gene lookup returns CDR1 LGHNA and CDR2 YSLEER. The CDR3 runs to 16 residues. V dropped 4 bases and J dropped 2; count of bases not matched to a gene: 4.

The chain employs TRBV5-5 and TRBJ1-2; weak D call: TRBD1 (6 bases). Trimming stripped 3 bases from V and 4 bases from J, with 16 bases between. The CDR3 is 15 residues long. CDR1 SGHKS and CDR2 YYEKEE come from the germline V gene (reference sequence). The CDR3 loop is CASSSSGGPIYGYTF. In nucleotides, the CDR3 is TGTGCCAGCAGCTCCTCCGGGGGGCCCATCTATGGCTACACCTTC.

The rearrangement joins TRBV7-9 to TRBJ2-2; a possible D gene is TRBD1 (5 bases). Trimming removed 2 bases at V and 0 bases at J, with 7 bases between. The CDR3 extends over 15 amino acids. Germline CDR1 reads SEHNR; CDR2 reads FQNEAQ (reference sequence). The CDR3 protein is CASSLLRANTGELFF. CDR3 sequence (DNA): TGTGCCAGCAGCTTACTCAGGGCGAACACCGGGGAGCTGTTTTTT.

J is TRBJ1-4 and V is TRBV7-2; D is undetermined. The germline gives CDR1 SGHTA, CDR2 FQGNSA. Trimming left V 3 bases short and J 0 bases short, with 8 bases between. This CDR3 comprises 15 residues. The CDR3 protein is CASSLQAATNEKLFF. The CDR3 DNA reads as TGTGCCAGCAGCTTGCAGGCCGCAACTAATGAAAAACTGTTTTTT.

The gene calls are TRBV27 and TRBJ1-2, with D uncertain. The CDR3 covers 14 residues. Germline V gene sequence: CDR1 MNHEY, CDR2 SMNVEV (reference sequence). Deletions cut 5 bases from V and 3 bases from J, with 13 bases between. The CDR3 protein is CASSPTTGDYGYTF. The CDR3 nucleotides read TGTGCCAGCAGTCCAACCACCGGAGACTATGGCTACACCTTC.

The rearrangement uses TRBV7-2 and TRBJ1-2, with D possibly matching TRBD1 (6 bases). The CDR3 is 14 amino acids. Trimming pared 3 bases from V and 4 bases from J, leaving 12 bases between. CDR1 SGHTA and CDR2 FQGNSA come from the germline V gene. The CDR3 DNA reads as TGTGCCAGCAGCTTTTGGACAGAATCCTATGGCTACACCTTC. It yields the protein CASSFWTESYGYTF.